The rows below give T cell receptor beta chains drawn from one sample of a study of T cell changes during pregnancy in multiple sclerosis. Sequencing used immunoSEQ multiplex PCR; TCRdb keeps in-frame clones, though not all of them. The sample lists some 29,000 clones; around 92% were seen once. This sample comprised CD8+ T cells from peripheral blood mononuclear cells, obtained in the second trimester of pregnancy. The receptors were gathered from a female donor in good health, enrolled as a control in a pregnancy study. CDR3s include the opening cysteine and the closing phenylalanine or tryptophan. A D gene is named only where the DNA matches it firmly. Only some rows state a clone size, as once, few, many or a class for expanded clones.

d_gene,len,j_gene,v_gene,abundance,CDR3nt,CDR3aa
NA,13,TRBJ2-1,TRBV4-1,once,TGCGCCAGCAGCCAAGATAGGGGCTCTGAGCAGTTCTTC,CASSQDRGSEQFF
TRBD1,15,TRBJ2-7,TRBV13,NA,TGTGCCAGCAGCCAACTGGGACAGGGAAACTACGAGCAGTACTTC,CASSQLGQGNYEQYF
NA,14,TRBJ1-2,TRBV19,NA,TGTGCCAGTACCCATCCGGAGACTAACTATGGCTACACCTTC,CASTHPETNYGYTF
NA,14,TRBJ2-6,TRBV30,NA,TGTGCCTGGAGTGGGGGGGCTGGGGCCAACGTCCTGACTTTC,CAWSGGAGANVLTF
TRBD1,18,TRBJ2-1,TRBV29-1,NA,TGCAGCGTTGGGCCGGGACAGGGGGCTGGAGACTCCTACAATGAGCAGTTCTTC,CSVGPGQGAGDSYNEQFF
TRBD1,14,TRBJ2-2,TRBV6-4,NA,TGTGCCAGCAGTGACGGGACAGACACCGGGGAGCTGTTTTTT,CASSDGTDTGELFF
NA,14,TRBJ1-2,TRBV19,NA,TGTGCCAGTAGTATCGTGGAGGGCTCCAGTGGCTACACCTTC,CASSIVEGSSGYTF
NA,18,TRBJ2-6,TRBV7-9,NA,TGTGCCAGCAGCTTATCTTGGCGGGGGCCCTCTGGGGCCAACGTCCTGACTTTC,CASSLSWRGPSGANVLTF
NA,15,TRBJ2-5,TRBV15,NA,TGTGCCACCAGCACGTGGACAGCCCACCAAGAGACCCAGTACTTC,CATSTWTAHQETQYF
NA,15,TRBJ2-1,TRBV5-5,NA,TGTGCCAGCAGCCCTCTCGCTACGGGGTACAATGAGCAGTTCTTC,CASSPLATGYNEQFF
NA,12,TRBJ1-1,TRBV9,once,TGTGCCAGTAGGGGGGGGAACACTGAAGCTTTCTTT,CASRGGNTEAFF
TRBD2,15,TRBJ2-1,TRBV7-9,NA,TGTGCCAGCAGCGCCCCCGGGACTAGCTCCAATGAGCAGTTCTTC,CASSAPGTSSNEQFF
TRBD1,16,TRBJ2-3,TRBV5-8,once,TGTGCCAGCAGTTTTGAACGGGACAGTCTCACAGATACGCAGTATTTT,CASSFERDSLTDTQYF
NA,13,TRBJ1-1,TRBV2,NA,TGTGCCAGCAGTGCGATGTTGGGCAGGGGAGCTTTCTTT,CASSAMLGRGAFF
NA,11,TRBJ1-1,TRBV29-1,NA,TGCAGCGTTAGGGAGGGCACTGAAGCTTTCTTT,CSVREGTEAFF
NA,15,TRBJ1-2,TRBV30,once,TGTGCCTGGAGTGTACCAGGGGCGGAAACCTATGGCTACACCTTC,CAWSVPGAETYGYTF
TRBD1,14,TRBJ2-1,TRBV27,NA,TGTGCCAGCAGTTTGGGACAGCTCTACAATGAGCAGTTCTTC,CASSLGQLYNEQFF
TRBD1,15,TRBJ2-7,TRBV14,NA,TGTGCCAGCAGCCATCCGGGACAGGGGACCTACGAGCAGTACTTC,CASSHPGQGTYEQYF
NA,14,TRBJ1-2,TRBV4-3,NA,TGCGCCAGCAGCCAAGACAGGTCTAACTATGGCTACACCTTC,CASSQDRSNYGYTF
TRBD1,14,TRBJ2-7,TRBV28,NA,TGTGCCAGCAGTAACGACAGGGGGCCGAACGAGCAGTACTTC,CASSNDRGPNEQYF
TRBD1,15,TRBJ1-4,TRBV16,NA,TGTGCCAGCAGCCCCCCGGGACAGGGAGAGGAAAAACTGTTTTTT,CASSPPGQGEEKLFF
NA,13,TRBJ2-7,TRBV5-6,once,TGTGCCAGCAGCTTGACTGACTCCCCCGAGCAGTACTTC,CASSLTDSPEQYF
NA,13,TRBJ2-7,TRBV19,once,TGTGCCAGTAGTATAGGCCCTACCTACGAGCAGTACTTC,CASSIGPTYEQYF
TRBD1,17,TRBJ2-2,TRBV19,NA,TGTGCCAGTAGTATAACCCCTCCGGACAGGGCCAGCGGGGAGCTGTTTTTT,CASSITPPDRASGELFF
TRBD2,13,TRBJ2-7,TRBV27,NA,TGTGCCAGCAGTTTACGGGAGGGATACGAGCAGTACTTC,CASSLREGYEQYF